These 27 T cell receptor beta chains came from one sample sequenced in a study of shared clonotypes between healthy human individuals. The assay was immunoSEQ multiplex PCR, and TCRdb's table has in-frame clones only and misses some. The sample lists under 2.5 million clones; 85% to 95% were seen once. The source material was naive CD4+ T cells from PBMCs. Sample subset: CD45RA+ positively selected. These receptor sequences come from a man in his late teens or twenties in good health. Some clones in this sample may be carry-over from other donors' samples.

The chain links TRBV5-6 to TRBJ1-1; D uncertain. Looked up from germline, CDR1 is SGHDT and CDR2 is YYEEEE. This CDR3 region has 12 residues. Between the trimmed V and J ends, which lost 2 bases and 0 bases, there was a span of 2 bases. The CDR3 sequence: CASSFVNTEAFF. For the CDR3, the DNA is TGTGCCAGCAGCTTTGTGAACACTGAAGCTTTCTTT.

The chain employs TRBV7-2 and TRBJ2-7; TRBD2 matches at 13 bases. V lost 5 bases to trimming and J lost 4 bases; unmatched junction nucleotides: 8. The CDR3 sequence is 16 residues long. CDR1 is SGHTA and CDR2 is FQGNSA in the germline V gene. The DNA for the CDR3 is TGTGCCAGCAGCCGAGGACTAGCGGGAGTGGGTTACGAGCAGTACTTC. It specifies CASSRGLAGVGYEQYF.

The J gene is TRBJ2-1, the V gene TRBV5-5; TRBD2 agrees at 11 bases. This CDR3 is 16 amino acids long. Germline CDR1 is SGHKS and CDR2 is YYEKEE (reference sequence). The trim removed 4 bases at V and 1 base at J, leaving 4 bases unmatched. The CDR3 DNA follows: TGTGCCAGCAGCGCCGGACTAGCGGGTTCCTACAATGAGCAGTTCTTC. Its translation: CASSAGLAGSYNEQFF.

The chain joins TRBV9 to TRBJ2-2, with D hard to call. Germline V gives CDR1 SGDLS, CDR2 YYNGEE. This CDR3 is built from 14 residues. Trimming took 7 bases from V and 1 from J, leaving 11 bases between them. CDR3 amino acids: CASGGAVNTGELFF. CDR3 sequence (DNA): TGTGCCAGCGGTGGCGCGGTGAACACCGGGGAGCTGTTTTTT.

This clone was recorded once. The chain couples TRBV7-9 to TRBJ2-7, with 9 bases matching TRBD2. From germline, CDR1 is SEHNR and CDR2 FQNEAQ (reference sequence). V lost 4 bases and J lost 1; bases outside the gene matches: 8. The CDR3 contains 16 residues. The CDR3 reads CASSSIAGEGSYEQYF. Here the CDR3 DNA reads TGTGCCAGCAGCTCAATAGCGGGAGAAGGGTCCTACGAGCAGTACTTC.

This sequence joins TRBV28 and TRBJ2-7; 7 positions match TRBD2. CDR3 length: 14 amino acids. CDR1 is MDHEN and CDR2 is SYDVKM in the germline V gene. V lost 3 bases, J lost 5 bases, and 7 bases stayed unmatched. As DNA, the CDR3 is TGTGCCAGCAGTTTGGCTAGCGGAAGCAACGAGCAGTACTTC. Protein product: CASSLASGSNEQYF.

V usage is TRBV5-1 and J usage is TRBJ2-7, with 7 bases that match TRBD1. The CDR3 is 14 residues long. The germline gives CDR1 SGHRS, CDR2 YFSETQ. The V segment lost 4 bases and the J segment 0 bases; nucleotides outside the gene matches: 4. CDR3 coding DNA: TGCGCCAGCAGCCGTCGGGACAGCTCCTACGAGCAGTACTTC. Encoded protein: CASSRRDSSYEQYF.

V gene TRBV7-2 combines with J gene TRBJ2-7; D ambiguous. The CDR3 spans 12 residues. The V end lost 2 bases, the J end lost 6 bases, and 8 bases lay between the germline ends. CDR1 and CDR2 (germline): SGHTA, FQGNSA. The CDR3 nucleotides read TGTGCCAGCAGCTTACTACGGGCCGAGCAGTACTTC. Its translation: CASSLLRAEQYF.

The gene calls are TRBV5-1 and TRBJ2-5; 14 bases line up with TRBD2. Looked up from germline, CDR1 is SGHRS and CDR2 is YFSETQ. The CDR3 length is 17 residues. The V segment lost 4 bases and the J segment 5 bases; nucleotides outside the gene matches: 10. This CDR3 reads CASSMGLAGDGVETQYF. The CDR3 DNA reads TGCGCCAGCAGCATGGGACTAGCGGGAGATGGGGTCGAGACCCAGTACTTC.

This clone has a single count. This chain connects TRBV5-1 to TRBJ2-1, with 11 positions matching TRBD1. The CDR3 is 16 residues long. Germline V CDR1 and CDR2: SGHRS, YFSETQ. After removal of 3 bases from V and 5 bases from J, the junction contained 7 bases not matched to a gene. CDR3 loop: CASSSPGQGVNNEQFF. CDR3 nucleotides: TGCGCCAGCAGCTCTCCGGGACAGGGGGTCAACAATGAGCAGTTCTTC.

This chain connects TRBV7-3 to TRBJ2-2; TRBD2 matches at 7 bases. Trimming cost V 5 bases and J 6 bases; bases outside gene matches: 12. The CDR3 is made up of 16 amino acids. CDR1 and CDR2 from the germline V gene are SGHTA and FQGTGA. The CDR3 DNA reads as TGTGCCAGCAGCCCACGTCCCGGGACTATTGCCGGGGAGCTGTTTTTT. This encodes CASSPRPGTIAGELFF.

The V gene is TRBV28, the J gene TRBJ2-7; TRBD1 matches at 10 bases. V shed 3 bases and J 6 bases; nucleotides not matched to a gene: 8. Looked up from germline, CDR1 is MDHEN and CDR2 is SYDVKM. CDR3 length: 15 residues. The CDR3 sequence is CASSLPGTGVSEQYF. CDR3 coding DNA: TGTGCCAGCAGTTTGCCCGGGACAGGGGTGTCCGAGCAGTACTTC.

The count of this clone is one. The rearrangement links TRBV28 to TRBJ1-5; no definite D call. The CDR3 length is 15 residues. Germline assignment: CDR1 MDHEN and CDR2 SYDVKM. Deletions cut 5 bases from V and 1 base from J, with 12 bases between. For the CDR3, the DNA is TGTGCCAGCAGTCAATCGATTTTGAGCAATCAGCCCCAGCATTTT. Translating gives CASSQSILSNQPQHF. The variable domain in full, completed from reference TRBV28 and TRBJ1-5, reads DVKVTQSSRYLVKRTGEKVFLECVQDMDHENMFWYRQDPGLGLRLIYFSYDVKMKEKGDIPEGYSVSREKKERFSLILESASTNQTSMYLCASSQSILSNQPQHFGDGTRLSIL.

Turning to this clone: The same CDR3 arises from other DNA sequences in this sample as well. The gene calls are TRBV29-1 and TRBJ1-2; D unclear. The CDR3 extends over 8 amino acids. The V and J ends lost 6 bases and 6 bases respectively, with 2 bases between them. CDR1 and CDR2 from the germline V gene are SQVTM and ANQGSEA. DNA of the CDR3: TGCAGCGTCAATGGCTACACCTTC. Its translation is CSVNGYTF.

The chain recombines TRBV28 with TRBJ1-1; D gene uncertain. Trimming shortened V by 8 bases and J by 0 bases, and 10 bases separated the two germline ends. Germline V gene sequence: CDR1 MDHEN, CDR2 SYDVKM. The CDR3 runs 13 residues. The CDR3 loop is CASVGQLNTEAFF. The CDR3 DNA is TGTGCCAGCGTAGGCCAACTGAACACTGAAGCTTTCTTT.

The J gene is TRBJ2-2, the V gene TRBV15; TRBD2 matches 8 bases. V lost 2 bases, J lost 6 bases, and 14 bases stayed unmatched. Germline V gene data show CDR1 as LNHNV and CDR2 as YYDKDF (reference sequence). The CDR3 extends over 18 amino acids. CDR3 nucleotides: TGTGCCACCAGCAGACTTAGCGGGAACTTCCGCTCTCCCGGGGAGCTGTTTTTT. Its protein is CATSRLSGNFRSPGELFF.

The V and J genes are TRBV5-4 and TRBJ2-2; D not certain. Per the germline V gene, CDR1 is SGHNT and CDR2 is YYREEE (reference sequence). The V and J ends lost 3 bases and 6 bases respectively, with 12 bases between them. The CDR3 covers 14 residues. CDR3 protein: CASSSPGAPGELFF. The CDR3 bases are TGTGCCAGCAGCTCACCCGGAGCCCCCGGGGAGCTGTTTTTT.

The chain has TRBV27 and TRBJ1-2; 8 bases match TRBD1. The trim removed 3 bases at V and 8 bases at J, leaving 5 bases unmatched. The CDR3 length is 13 residues. The germline gives CDR1 MNHEY, CDR2 SMNVEV (reference sequence). The CDR3 loop is CASSFAGGPGYTF. The CDR3 DNA reads as TGTGCCAGCAGTTTTGCAGGGGGCCCAGGCTACACCTTC.

The chain has TRBV9 and TRBJ2-5; TRBD2 is a possible D gene (5 bases). The CDR3 is 15 residues long. V gave up 0 bases and J gave up 5 bases, with 14 bases separating them. Germline assignment: CDR1 SGDLS and CDR2 YYNGEE. The CDR3, as DNA: TGTGCCAGCAGCGTAGCTACAAAGCGGTCGGAGACCCAGTACTTC. Residues: CASSVATKRSETQYF.

V and J are TRBV9 and TRBJ2-2; D is uncertain. CDR1 SGDLS and CDR2 YYNGEE come from the germline V gene. The length of the CDR3 is 17 residues. Trimming stripped 3 bases from V and 3 bases from J, with 18 bases between. The CDR3 DNA reads TGTGCCAGCAGCGCATCATCCTGGAGACGGTACACCGGGGAGCTGTTTTTT. Protein: CASSASSWRRYTGELFF. Variable domain in full (rest from reference TRBV9 and TRBJ2-2): DSGVTQTPKHLITATGQRVTLRCSPRSGDLSVYWYQQSLDQGLQFLIQYYNGEERAKGNILERFSAQQFPDLHSELNLSSLELGDSALYFCASSASSWRRYTGELFFGEGSRLTVL.

Turning to this clone: Other DNA sequences of this sample code for an identical CDR3. The chain has TRBV18 and TRBJ2-5; unclear D gene. Trimming took 3 bases from V and 5 from J, leaving 10 bases between them. This CDR3 has 13 residues. The germline CDR1 and CDR2 sequences are KGHSH and LQKENI. The CDR3, as DNA: TGTGCCAGCTCACCTGGTGTGCGGGAGACCCAGTACTTC. This sequence encodes CASSPGVRETQYF.

This clone was observed a single time. CDR3 amino acids: CASSEYYRAGSGSYEQYF. Written as DNA, the CDR3 is TGTGCCAGCAGTGAATATTACAGGGCGGGGTCGGGATCCTACGAGCAGTACTTC. This chain joins TRBV25-1 and TRBJ2-7; D tentatively fits TRBD1 or TRBD2 (6 bases each). Trimming removed 0 bases at V and 1 base at J, with 19 bases between. Germline loops: CDR1 MGHDK, CDR2 SYGVNS. The CDR3 is 18 amino acids.

The V gene is TRBV9, the J gene TRBJ2-7; 8 bases line up with TRBD2. Germline V gene sequence: CDR1 SGDLS, CDR2 YYNGEE. This CDR3 has 17 residues. V lost 0 bases to trimming and J lost 0 bases; unmatched junction nucleotides: 8. The CDR3 sequence is CASSVGVTSGSSYEQYF. The CDR3 DNA reads as TGTGCCAGCAGCGTAGGAGTCACCAGCGGGAGCTCCTACGAGCAGTACTTC.

The rearrangement joins TRBV30 to TRBJ2-1, with unresolved D. The germline V and J ends were trimmed by 0 bases and 8 bases, with 5 bases remaining between them. Germline CDR1 reads GTSNPN; CDR2 reads SVGIG (reference sequence). The CDR3 loop spans 11 amino acids. CDR3 region: CAWSVLYEQFF. The CDR3, as DNA: TGTGCCTGGAGTGTACTTTATGAGCAGTTCTTC.

V usage is TRBV28 and J usage is TRBJ2-7; D might be TRBD1 (6 bases). The CDR3 covers 13 residues. Trimming shortened V by 8 bases and J by 3 bases, and 14 bases separated the two germline ends. Germline V gene sequence: CDR1 MDHEN, CDR2 SYDVKM. The CDR3 reads CASEGGGYYEQYF. CDR3 DNA: TGTGCCAGCGAAGGTGGGGGCTACTACGAGCAGTACTTC. Based on the CDR3 plus reference TRBV28 and TRBJ2-7, the full variable domain is DVKVTQSSRYLVKRTGEKVFLECVQDMDHENMFWYRQDPGLGLRLIYFSYDVKMKEKGDIPEGYSVSREKKERFSLILESASTNQTSMYLCASEGGGYYEQYFGPGTRLTVT.

CDR3 residues: CASSLGGQDGGYTF. The CDR3 region has the DNA TGCGCCAGCAGCTTGGGTGGACAGGACGGTGGCTACACCTTC. V is TRBV5-1 and J is TRBJ1-2, with 7 bases identical to TRBD1. Germline CDR1 and CDR2: SGHRS and YFSETQ. The junction had 6 bases not matched to a gene; V was cut back by 0 bases and J by 7 bases. This CDR3 contains 14 residues.

The genes are TRBV2 and TRBJ2-7; 10 bases fit TRBD1. This CDR3 is built from 15 residues. In germline, CDR1 is SNHLY, CDR2 FYNNEI. The J segment lost 6 bases and the V segment lost 5 bases, leaving 10 bases of the junction unmatched. CDR3 amino acids: CASSMKGQGGIEQYF. The CDR3 region has the DNA TGTGCCAGCAGTATGAAAGGACAGGGGGGTATCGAGCAGTACTTC.